This T cell receptor beta chain stems from a study of shared clonotypes between healthy human individuals. Germline lookup yields CDR1 SGHDT and CDR2 YYEEEE. With 3 bases removed from V and 2 bases from J, the gap between germline ends came to 11 bases. The CDR3 consists of 15 residues. On this clone itself: Its antigen is not identified.

Investigators spread the genomic DNA of each subset evenly over several immunoSEQ plates. TCRdb's copy holds only in-frame clones and misses some; the assay was immunoSEQ multiplex PCR. The sample shows millions of clones, approximately 94% of them seen only once. Study-wide results and limits: A generally larger estimated richness was seen in naive subsets than in memory subsets. Shared across a few donors were roughly 5.3% of the naive CD4 clonotypes. Relative to clonotypes present in all four donors, those not shared had lower generation probabilities.

This clonotype was sampled from a man younger than 30 in good health. Sequencing was carried out using naive CD4+ T cells sorted from blood. As for subset: CD45RA+ positively selected. V gene TRBV5-6 combines with J gene TRBJ2-2; possibly TRBD1 for D (6 bases). The CDR3 spells CASSWGPGNTGELFF. As DNA, the CDR3 is TGTGCCAGCAGCTGGGGGCCGGGTAACACCGGGGAGCTGTTTTTT.